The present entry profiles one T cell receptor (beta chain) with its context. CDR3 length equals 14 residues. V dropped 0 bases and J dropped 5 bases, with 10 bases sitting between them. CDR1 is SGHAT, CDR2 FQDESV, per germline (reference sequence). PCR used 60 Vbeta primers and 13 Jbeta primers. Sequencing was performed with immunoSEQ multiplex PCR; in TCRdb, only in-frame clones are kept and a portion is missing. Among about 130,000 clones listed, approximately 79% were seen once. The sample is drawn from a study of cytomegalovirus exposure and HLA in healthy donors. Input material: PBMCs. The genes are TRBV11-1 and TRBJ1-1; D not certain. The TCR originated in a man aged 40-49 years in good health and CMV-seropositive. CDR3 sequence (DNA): TGTGCCAGCAGCTTAGCCCAAGCGGGAACTGAAGCTTTCTTT. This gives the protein CASSLAQAGTEAFF. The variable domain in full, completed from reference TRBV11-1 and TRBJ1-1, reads EAEVAQSPRYKITEKSQAVAFWCDPISGHATLYWYRQILGQGPELLVQFQDESVVDDSQLPKDRFSAERLKGVDSTLKIQPAELGDSAMYLCASSLAQAGTEAFFGQGTRLTVV.